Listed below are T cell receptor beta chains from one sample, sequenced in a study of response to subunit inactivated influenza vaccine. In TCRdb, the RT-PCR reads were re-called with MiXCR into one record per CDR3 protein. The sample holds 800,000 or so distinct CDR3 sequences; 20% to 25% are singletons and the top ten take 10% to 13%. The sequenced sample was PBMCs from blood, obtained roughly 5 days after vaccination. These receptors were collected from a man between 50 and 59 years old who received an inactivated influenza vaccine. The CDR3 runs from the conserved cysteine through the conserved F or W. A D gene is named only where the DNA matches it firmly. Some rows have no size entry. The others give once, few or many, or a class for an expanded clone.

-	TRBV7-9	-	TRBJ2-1	CASSLGLVSYNEQLF	TGTGCCAGCAGCTTAGGACTAGTATCCTACAATGAGCAGTTATTC
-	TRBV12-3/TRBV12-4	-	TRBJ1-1	CASSPRMTEAFF	TGTGCCAGCAGTCCCCGAATGACTGAAGCTTTCTTT
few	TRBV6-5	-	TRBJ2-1	CASSYSKYESRFNEQFF	TGTGCCAGCAGTTACTCAAAGTACGAGTCTCGGTTCAATGAGCAGTTCTTC
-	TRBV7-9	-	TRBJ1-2	CASSPYSRDGYTF	TGTGCCAGCAGCCCCTACAGCAGGGACGGCTACACCTTC
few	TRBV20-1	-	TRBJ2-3	CSARAPPDTQYF	TGCAGTGCAAGAGCCCCCCCAGATACGCAGTATTTT
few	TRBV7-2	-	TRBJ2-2	CASSILGTALGTGELFF	TGTGCCAGCAGCATCTTAGGGACCGCCTTGGGCACCGGGGAGCTGTTTTTT
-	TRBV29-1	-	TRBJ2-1	CSVGGTDLHNEQFF	TGCAGCGTGGGAGGTACCGACCTTCACAATGAGCAGTTCTTC
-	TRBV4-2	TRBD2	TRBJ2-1	CASSQEGLAGINEQFF	TGTGCCAGCAGCCAAGAAGGGCTAGCGGGAATCAATGAGCAGTTCTTC
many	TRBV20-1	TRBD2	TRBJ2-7	CSARNLAGGYEQYF	TGCAGTGCTAGAAATCTAGCGGGAGGCTACGAGCAGTACTTC
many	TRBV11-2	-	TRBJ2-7	CASSPRTVSSYEQYF	TGTGCCAGCAGCCCACGGACAGTGAGCTCCTACGAGCAGTACTTC
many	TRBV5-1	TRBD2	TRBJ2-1	CASSFFSGRRTYNEQFF	TGCGCCAGCAGCTTTTTTAGCGGGAGAAGGACCTACAATGAGCAGTTCTTC
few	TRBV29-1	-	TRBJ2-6	CSVRITTGDRGSGANVLTF	TGCAGCGTTCGGATAACCACGGGGGATCGGGGGTCTGGGGCCAACGTCCTGACTTTC
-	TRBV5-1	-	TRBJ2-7	CASSPGGDTYEQYF	TGCGCCAGCAGCCCGGGTGGAGATACCTACGAGCAGTACTTC
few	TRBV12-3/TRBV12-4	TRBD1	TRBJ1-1	CASSLPRTGMNTEAFF	TGTGCCAGCAGTTTACCCCGGACAGGGATGAACACTGAAGCTTTCTTT
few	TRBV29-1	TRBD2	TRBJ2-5	CSFVGLVTQETQYF	TGCAGCTTTGTGGGACTAGTCACCCAAGAGACCCAGTACTTC
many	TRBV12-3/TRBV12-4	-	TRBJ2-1	CASSRTYNEQFF	TGTGCCAGCAGTCGGACCTACAATGAGCAGTTCTTC
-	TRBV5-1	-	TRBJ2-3	CAGPPKTVDTQYF	TGCGCCGGACCCCCTAAAACAGTAGATACGCAGTATTTT
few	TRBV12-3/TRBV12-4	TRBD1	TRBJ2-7	CASSLAGQGSGYEQYF	TGTGCCAGCAGTTTAGCGGGACAGGGGTCGGGGTACGAGCAGTACTTC
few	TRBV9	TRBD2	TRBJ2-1	CASSVALGLAGSGYNEQFF	TGTGCCAGCAGCGTAGCCTTGGGACTAGCGGGATCGGGCTACAATGAGCAGTTCTTC
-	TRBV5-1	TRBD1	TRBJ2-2	CASSFGQGHGELFF	TGCGCCAGCAGCTTCGGACAGGGACACGGGGAGCTGTTTTTT
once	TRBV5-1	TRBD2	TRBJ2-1	CAGALPSGNEQFF	TGCGCCGGCGCCCTTCCTAGCGGCAATGAGCAGTTCTTC
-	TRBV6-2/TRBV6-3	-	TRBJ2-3	CASSIDRYTQYF	TGTGCCAGCAGCATCGACCGCTATACGCAGTATTTT
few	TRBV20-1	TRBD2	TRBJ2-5	CSARDQGSGGGETQYF	TGCAGTGCTAGAGATCAGGGGAGCGGGGGAGGGGAGACCCAGTACTTC
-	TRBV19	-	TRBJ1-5	CASAGGGPQHF	TGTGCCAGTGCGGGGGGTGGGCCCCAGCATTTT
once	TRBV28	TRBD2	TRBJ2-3	CASSLRTRSTDTQYF	TGTGCCAGCAGTTTGAGGACTAGGTCAACAGATACGCAGTATTTT
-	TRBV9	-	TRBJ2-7	CASSGVGVEQYF	TGTGCCAGCAGCGGGGTGGGGGTCGAGCAGTACTTC
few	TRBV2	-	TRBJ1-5	CASRAGRYSNQPQHF	TGTGCCAGCAGGGCAGGACGGTATAGCAATCAGCCCCAGCATTTT
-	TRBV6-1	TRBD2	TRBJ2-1	CASSLLAGGFSYNEQFF	TGTGCCAGCAGTCTTTTAGCGGGAGGATTTTCCTACAATGAGCAGTTCTTC
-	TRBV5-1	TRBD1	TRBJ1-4	CASSLQGANEKLFF	TGCGCCAGCAGCTTGCAGGGGGCAAATGAAAAACTGTTTTTT
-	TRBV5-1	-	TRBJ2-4	CAPERGKNIQYF	TGCGCCCCCGAACGGGGCAAAAACATTCAGTACTTC
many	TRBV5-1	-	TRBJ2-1	CASSAPPDNEQFF	TGCGCCAGCAGCGCACCTCCGGACAATGAGCAGTTCTTC
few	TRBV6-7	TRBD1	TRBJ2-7	CASSETAGTGFYEQYF	TGTGCCAGCAGCGAAACAGCCGGGACAGGGTTCTACGAGCAGTACTTC
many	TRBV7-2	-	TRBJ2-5	CASSFPYQETQYF	TGTGCCAGCAGCTTCCCGTACCAAGAGACCCAGTACTTC
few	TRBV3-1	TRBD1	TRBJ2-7	CASSQDRGPVYEQYF	TGTGCCAGCAGCCAAGACAGGGGGCCTGTCTACGAGCAGTACTTC
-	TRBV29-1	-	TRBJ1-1	CSVVVNTEAFF	TGCAGCGTTGTGGTGAACACTGAAGCTTTCTTT
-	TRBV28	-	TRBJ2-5	CASSLSWRQETQYF	TGTGCCAGCAGTTTAAGCTGGCGGCAAGAGACCCAGTACTTC
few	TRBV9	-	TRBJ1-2	CASSVAVTNYGYTF	TGTGCCAGCAGCGTAGCAGTGACGAACTATGGCTACACCTTC
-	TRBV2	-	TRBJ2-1	CASPKTWKQGTYNEQFF	TGTGCCAGCCCAAAAACCTGGAAACAGGGAACCTACAATGAGCAGTTCTTC
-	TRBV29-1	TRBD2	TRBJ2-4	CSVEELGLGKNIQYF	TGCAGCGTTGAAGAATTGGGACTAGGCAAAAACATTCAGTACTTC
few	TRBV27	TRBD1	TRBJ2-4	CASRLLTGTGGGKNIQYF	TGTGCCAGCAGACTGCTTACAGGGACAGGAGGAGGCAAAAACATTCAGTACTTC